Shown below are 11 T cell receptor beta chains from a single sample sequenced in a study of graft-versus-host responses after intestinal transplantation. Generated by immunoSEQ multiplex PCR, the TCRdb table keeps only in-frame clones and is missing some. The sample has about 90,000 clones; 80% to 95% are singletons. No antigen has been assigned to these receptors. The sequencing here drew on unstimulated CD4+ T cells sorted from spleen or lymph node cells, taken before intestinal transplant. The receptors come from a human donor who received an intestinal transplant.

This chain connects TRBV9 to TRBJ2-5; D could derive from TRBD1 or TRBD2 (6 bases each). Germline CDR1 reads SGDLS; CDR2 reads YYNGEE. Between the trimmed V and J ends, which lost 1 base and 0 bases, there was a span of 16 bases. This CDR3 contains 17 residues. CDR3 DNA: TGTGCCAGCAGCGTAATGGGGGGCGGATCATACCAAGAGACCCAGTACTTC. Translating gives CASSVMGGGSYQETQYF.

The chain is built from TRBV11-3 and TRBJ2-1; D is unclear. The length of the CDR3 is 17 residues. Germline CDR1 reads SGHNT; CDR2 reads YENEEA. V lost 0 bases, J lost 9 bases, and 21 bases lay in between. CDR3 sequence: CASSLDNMGKRRSEQFF. In DNA, the CDR3 is TGTGCCAGCAGCTTAGATAATATGGGGAAACGAAGGTCTGAGCAGTTCTTC.

The rearrangement links TRBV7-8 to TRBJ1-3; 10 bases map to TRBD1. This CDR3 is built from 16 residues. With 5 bases clipped from V and 0 bases from J, the junction kept 4 bases outside the gene matches. Germline loops: CDR1 SGHVS, CDR2 FQNEAQ. This CDR3 reads CASSGTGAFSGNTIYF. The CDR3 DNA sequence: TGTGCCAGCAGCGGGACAGGGGCCTTCTCTGGAAACACCATATATTTT.

V gene TRBV6-1 combines with J gene TRBJ1-2; D is ambiguous. CDR1 and CDR2 from the germline V gene are MNHNS and SASEGT. The CDR3 has 13 residues. Trimming pared 9 bases from V and 6 bases from J, leaving 17 bases between. The CDR3 region has the DNA TGTGCCAGTGCCCCTCCTTTGGGTAATGGCTACACCTTC. Its translation: CASAPPLGNGYTF.

This chain links TRBV6-1 with TRBJ1-1, with D uncertain. The V end lost 5 bases, the J end lost 11 bases, and 18 bases lay between the germline ends. Germline lookup yields CDR1 MNHNS and CDR2 SASEGT. CDR3 length: 13 residues. CDR3 DNA: TGTGCCAGCAGTAGGGTATTCCCCCATACGGCTTTCTTT. Translating gives CASSRVFPHTAFF.

The gene calls are TRBV18 and TRBJ2-6; TRBD2 aligns across 11 bases. The V gene end was trimmed by 1 base and the J gene end by 0 bases; junction bases not matched to a gene: 2. Germline values: CDR1 KGHSH, CDR2 LQKENI. CDR3 length: 18 residues. CDR3 sequence reads: CASSPQTSGDSGANVLTF. The CDR3 DNA sequence: TGTGCCAGCTCACCACAGACTAGCGGGGACTCTGGGGCCAACGTCCTGACTTTC.

J is TRBJ1-5 and V is TRBV10-3; D remains ambiguous. The CDR3 contains 14 residues. Per the germline V gene, CDR1 is ENHRY and CDR2 is SYGVKD. Trimming shortened V by 4 bases and J by 4 bases, and 11 bases separated the two germline ends. The CDR3 nucleotides read TGTGCCATCAGTGGGAGGGAAGATAATCAGCCCCAGCATTTT. This gives the protein CAISGREDNQPQHF.

V is TRBV28 and J is TRBJ2-7; TRBD2 matches at 9 bases. V lost 8 bases and J lost 4; bases outside the gene matches: 12. Germline V CDR1 and CDR2: MDHEN, SYDVKM. This CDR3 has 15 amino acids. The CDR3: CASSPGGGRAYEQYF. CDR3 sequence (DNA): TGTGCCAGCTCCCCCGGGGGCGGGAGGGCATACGAGCAGTACTTC.

V is TRBV19 and J is TRBJ2-7, with no clear D. The CDR3 sequence is 13 residues long. Germline V gene data show CDR1 as LNHDA and CDR2 as SQIVND (reference sequence). V dropped 5 bases and J dropped 6 bases, with 14 bases sitting between them. For the CDR3, the DNA is TGTGCCAGTAGTCCCGGCGTGAGAGCCGAGCAGTACTTC. The encoded protein is CASSPGVRAEQYF.

This sequence joins TRBV10-3 and TRBJ1-1, with D perhaps TRBD1 (5 bases). Germline values: CDR1 ENHRY, CDR2 SYGVKD. The CDR3 spans 12 residues. V shed 3 bases and J shed 11 bases, with 13 bases lying between them. CDR3 amino acids: CAISETGRQAFF. In nucleotides, the CDR3 is TGTGCCATCAGTGAAACAGGCCGGCAGGCTTTCTTT.

This clone was picked up a small number of times. The V gene is TRBV29-1, the J gene TRBJ2-3, with TRBD2 as a possible D gene (6 bases). Germline loops: CDR1 SQVTM, CDR2 ANQGSEA. V shed 3 bases and J shed 4 bases, with 14 bases lying between them. This CDR3 is built from 14 residues. The CDR3 loop is CSVEGYGRADTQYF. The CDR3 DNA sequence: TGCAGCGTTGAGGGTTACGGGAGAGCAGATACGCAGTATTTT.